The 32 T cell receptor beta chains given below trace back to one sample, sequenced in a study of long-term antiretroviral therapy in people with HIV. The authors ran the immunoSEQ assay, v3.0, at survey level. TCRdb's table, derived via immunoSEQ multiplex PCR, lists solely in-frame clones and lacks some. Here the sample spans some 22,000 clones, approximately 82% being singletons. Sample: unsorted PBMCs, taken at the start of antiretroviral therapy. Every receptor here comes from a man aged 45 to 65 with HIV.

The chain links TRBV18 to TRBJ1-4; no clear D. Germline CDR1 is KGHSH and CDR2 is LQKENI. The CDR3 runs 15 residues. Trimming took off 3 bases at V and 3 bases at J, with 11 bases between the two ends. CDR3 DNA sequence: TGTGCCAGCTCACCCACCCGGCCCTCTAATGAAAAACTGTTTTTT. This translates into CASSPTRPSNEKLFF. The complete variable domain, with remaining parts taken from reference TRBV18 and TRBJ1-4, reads NAGVMQNPRHLVRRRGQEARLRCSPMKGHSHVYWYRQLPEEGLKFMVYLQKENIIDESGMPKERFSAEFPKEGPSILRIQQVVRGDSAAYFCASSPTRPSNEKLFFGSGTQLSVL.

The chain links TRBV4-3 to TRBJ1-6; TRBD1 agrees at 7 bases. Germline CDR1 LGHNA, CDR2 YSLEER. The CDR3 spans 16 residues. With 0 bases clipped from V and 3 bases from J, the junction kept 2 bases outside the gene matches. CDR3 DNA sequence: TGCGCCAGCAGCCAAGAGGACAGGATCTATAATTCACCCCTCCACTTT. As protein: CASSQEDRIYNSPLHF.

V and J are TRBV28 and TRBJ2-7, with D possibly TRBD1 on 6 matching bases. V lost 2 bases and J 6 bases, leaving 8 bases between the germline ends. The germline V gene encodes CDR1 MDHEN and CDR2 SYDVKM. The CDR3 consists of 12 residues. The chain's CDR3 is CASSLRDTEQYF. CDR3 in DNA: TGTGCCAGCAGTTTAAGGGACACCGAGCAGTACTTC.

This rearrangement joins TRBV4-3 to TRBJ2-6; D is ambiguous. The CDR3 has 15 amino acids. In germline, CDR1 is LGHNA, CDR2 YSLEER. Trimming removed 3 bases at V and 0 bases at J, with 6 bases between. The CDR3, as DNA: TGCGCCAGCAGCCAGCAGGACTCTGGGGCCAACGTCCTGACTTTC. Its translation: CASSQQDSGANVLTF.

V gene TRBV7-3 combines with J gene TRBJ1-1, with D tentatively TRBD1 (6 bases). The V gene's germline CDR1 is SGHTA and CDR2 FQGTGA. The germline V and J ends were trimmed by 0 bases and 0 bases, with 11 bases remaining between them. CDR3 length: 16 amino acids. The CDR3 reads CASSLTRTDLNTEAFF. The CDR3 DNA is TGTGCCAGCAGCTTAACCCGGACAGACTTGAACACTGAAGCTTTCTTT.

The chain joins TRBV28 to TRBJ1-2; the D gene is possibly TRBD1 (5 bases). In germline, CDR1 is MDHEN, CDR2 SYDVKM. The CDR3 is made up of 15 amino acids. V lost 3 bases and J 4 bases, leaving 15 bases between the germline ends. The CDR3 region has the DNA TGTGCCAGCAGTTTTTGGGGGGACCGTATCTATGGCTACACCTTC. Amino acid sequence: CASSFWGDRIYGYTF.

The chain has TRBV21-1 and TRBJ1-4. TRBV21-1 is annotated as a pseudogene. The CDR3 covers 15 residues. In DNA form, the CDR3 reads TGTGCCAGCAGCAAAGCCCCGCGATTTAATGAAAAACTGTTTTTT. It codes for CASSKAPRFNEKLFF.

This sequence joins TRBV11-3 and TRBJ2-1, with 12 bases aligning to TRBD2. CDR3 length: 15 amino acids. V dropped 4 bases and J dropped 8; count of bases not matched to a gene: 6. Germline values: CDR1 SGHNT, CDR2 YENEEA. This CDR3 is CASSSATSGSYEQFF. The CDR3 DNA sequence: TGTGCCAGCAGCTCCGCGACTAGCGGGAGTTATGAGCAGTTCTTC.

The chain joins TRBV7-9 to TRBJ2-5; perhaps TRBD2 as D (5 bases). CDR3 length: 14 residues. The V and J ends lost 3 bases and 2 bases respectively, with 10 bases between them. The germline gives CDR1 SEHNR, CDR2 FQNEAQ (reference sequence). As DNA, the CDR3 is TGTGCCAGCAGCTTCAGCGGCTCTCAAGAGACCCAGTACTTC. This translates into CASSFSGSQETQYF.

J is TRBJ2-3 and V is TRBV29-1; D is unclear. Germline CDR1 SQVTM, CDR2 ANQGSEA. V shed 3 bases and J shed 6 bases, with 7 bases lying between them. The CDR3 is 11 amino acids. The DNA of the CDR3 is TGCAGCGTTGAGTTTGGGGATACGCAGTATTTT. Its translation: CSVEFGDTQYF.

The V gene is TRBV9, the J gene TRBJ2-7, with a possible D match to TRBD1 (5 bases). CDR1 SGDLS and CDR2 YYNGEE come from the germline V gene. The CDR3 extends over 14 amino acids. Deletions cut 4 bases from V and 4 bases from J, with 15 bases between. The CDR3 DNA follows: TGTGCCAGCAGCCCCAGACAGCCACCTTACGAGCAGTACTTC. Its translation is CASSPRQPPYEQYF.

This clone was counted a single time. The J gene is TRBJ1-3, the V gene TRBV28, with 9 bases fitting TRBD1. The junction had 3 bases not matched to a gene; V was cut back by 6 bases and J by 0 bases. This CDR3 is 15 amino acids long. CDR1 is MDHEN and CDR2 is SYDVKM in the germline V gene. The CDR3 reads CASRLQGASGNTIYF. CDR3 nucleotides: TGTGCCAGCAGGTTACAGGGGGCCTCTGGAAACACCATATATTTT.

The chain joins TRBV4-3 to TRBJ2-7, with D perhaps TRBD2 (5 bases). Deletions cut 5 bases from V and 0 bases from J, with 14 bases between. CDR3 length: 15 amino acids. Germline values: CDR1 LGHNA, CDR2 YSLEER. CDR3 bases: TGCGCCAGCAGCACGACGGACTGGAGCTCCTACGAGCAGTACTTC. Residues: CASSTTDWSSYEQYF.

The DNA of the CDR3 is TGTGCCAGCAGCCTGGACGGAAACTATGGCTACACCTTC. It specifies CASSLDGNYGYTF. V usage is TRBV7-9 and J usage is TRBJ1-2; no clear D gene. Germline V CDR1 and CDR2: SEHNR, FQNEAQ (reference sequence). This CDR3 has 13 amino acids. V lost 5 bases and J lost 2, with 9 bases in between.

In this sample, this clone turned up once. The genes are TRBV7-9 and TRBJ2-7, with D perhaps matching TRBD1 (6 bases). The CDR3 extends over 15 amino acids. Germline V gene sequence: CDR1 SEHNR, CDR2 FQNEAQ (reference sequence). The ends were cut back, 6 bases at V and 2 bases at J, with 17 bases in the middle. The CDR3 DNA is TGTGCCAGCAGAGATCACAGGGCCGTTGCCTACGAGCAGTACTTC. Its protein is CASRDHRAVAYEQYF.

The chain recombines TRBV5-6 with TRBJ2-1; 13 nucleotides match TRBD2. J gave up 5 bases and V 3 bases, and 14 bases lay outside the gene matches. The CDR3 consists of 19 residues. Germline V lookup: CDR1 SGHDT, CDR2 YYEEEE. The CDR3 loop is CASSSERYRLAGGNNEQFF. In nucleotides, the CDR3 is TGTGCCAGCAGCTCCGAACGGTACCGACTAGCGGGAGGAAACAATGAGCAGTTCTTC.

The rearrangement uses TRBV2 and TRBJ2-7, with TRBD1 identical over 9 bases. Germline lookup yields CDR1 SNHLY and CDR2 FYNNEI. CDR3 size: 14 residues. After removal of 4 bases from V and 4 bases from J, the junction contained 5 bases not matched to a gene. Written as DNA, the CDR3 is TGTGCCAGCAGTGTAGGGACAGGGCCTTACGAGCAGTACTTC. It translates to CASSVGTGPYEQYF.

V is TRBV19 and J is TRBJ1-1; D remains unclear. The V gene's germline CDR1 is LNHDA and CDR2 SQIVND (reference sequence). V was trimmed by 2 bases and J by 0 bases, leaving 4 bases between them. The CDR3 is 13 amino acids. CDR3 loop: CASSISVNTEAFF. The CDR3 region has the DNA TGTGCCAGTAGTATATCAGTGAACACTGAAGCTTTCTTT. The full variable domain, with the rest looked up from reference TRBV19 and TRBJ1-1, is DGGITQSPKYLFRKEGQNVTLSCEQNLNHDAMYWYRQDPGQGLRLIYYSQIVNDFQKGDIAEGYSVSREKKESFPLTVTSAQKNPTAFYLCASSISVNTEAFFGQGTRLTVV.

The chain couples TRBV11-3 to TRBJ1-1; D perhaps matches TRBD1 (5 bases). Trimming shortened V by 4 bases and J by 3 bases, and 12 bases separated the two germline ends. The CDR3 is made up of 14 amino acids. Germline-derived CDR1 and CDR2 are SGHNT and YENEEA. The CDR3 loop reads CASSSGIRDTEAFF. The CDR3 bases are TGTGCCAGCAGCTCAGGGATTCGCGACACTGAAGCTTTCTTT.

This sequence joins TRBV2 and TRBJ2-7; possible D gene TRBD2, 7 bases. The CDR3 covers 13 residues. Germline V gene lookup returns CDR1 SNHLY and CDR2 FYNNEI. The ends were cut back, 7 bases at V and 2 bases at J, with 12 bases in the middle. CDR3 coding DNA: TGTGCCAGCACGGAAGGGGGGGCCTACGAGCAGTACTTC. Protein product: CASTEGGAYEQYF.

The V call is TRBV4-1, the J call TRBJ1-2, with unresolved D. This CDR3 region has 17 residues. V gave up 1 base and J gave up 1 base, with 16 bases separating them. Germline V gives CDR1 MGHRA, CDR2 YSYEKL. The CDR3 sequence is CASSQVYGDRDNYGYTF. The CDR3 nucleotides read TGCGCCAGCAGCCAAGTCTATGGAGACCGGGATAACTATGGCTACACCTTC.

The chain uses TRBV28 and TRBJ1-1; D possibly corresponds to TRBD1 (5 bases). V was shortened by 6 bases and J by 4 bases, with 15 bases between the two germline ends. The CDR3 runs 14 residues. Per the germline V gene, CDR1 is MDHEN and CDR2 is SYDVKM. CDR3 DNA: TGTGCCAGCAGCCGAGGGGTTTTGGGCACTGAAGCTTTCTTT. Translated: CASSRGVLGTEAFF.

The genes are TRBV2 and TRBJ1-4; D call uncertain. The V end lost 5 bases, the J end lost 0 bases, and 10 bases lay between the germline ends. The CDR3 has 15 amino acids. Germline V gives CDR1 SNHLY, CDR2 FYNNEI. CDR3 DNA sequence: TGTGCCAGCAGTACGAACAGAGCAACTAATGAAAAACTGTTTTTT. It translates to CASSTNRATNEKLFF.

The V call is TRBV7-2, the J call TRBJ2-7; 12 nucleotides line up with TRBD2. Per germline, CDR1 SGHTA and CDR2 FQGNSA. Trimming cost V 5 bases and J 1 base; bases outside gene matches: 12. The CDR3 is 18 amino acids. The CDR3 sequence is CASSRQTSGRMGSYEQYF. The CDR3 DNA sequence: TGTGCCAGCAGCCGTCAGACTAGCGGGAGAATGGGGTCCTACGAGCAGTACTTC.

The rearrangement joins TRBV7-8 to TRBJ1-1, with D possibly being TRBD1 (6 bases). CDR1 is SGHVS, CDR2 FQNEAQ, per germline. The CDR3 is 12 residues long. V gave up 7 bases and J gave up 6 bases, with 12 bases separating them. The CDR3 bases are TGTGCCAGCAACATCCAGGGGTCTGAAGCTTTCTTT. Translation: CASNIQGSEAFF.

CDR3 sequence reads: CAYQRRGPAQGYTF. The CDR3 region has the DNA TGTGCCTACCAACGGAGAGGGCCAGCGCAGGGCTACACCTTC. V is TRBV30 and J is TRBJ1-2; the D is unclear. Germline V gene sequence: CDR1 GTSNPN, CDR2 SVGIG (reference sequence). Trimming stripped 7 bases from V and 8 bases from J, with 23 bases between. This CDR3 comprises 14 residues.

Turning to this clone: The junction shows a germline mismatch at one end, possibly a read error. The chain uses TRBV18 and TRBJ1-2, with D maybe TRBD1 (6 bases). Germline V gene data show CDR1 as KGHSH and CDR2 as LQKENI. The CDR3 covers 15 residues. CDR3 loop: CTSSPSGGRNYGYTF. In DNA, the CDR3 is TGTACCAGCTCACCTTCCGGGGGCAGAAACTATGGCTACACCTTC.

The chain's CDR3 is CASSPRRDTESTDTQYF. As DNA, the CDR3 is TGCGCCAGCAGCCCGCGGCGGGACACTGAGAGCACAGATACGCAGTATTTT. V and J are TRBV4-1 and TRBJ2-3, with D possibly called TRBD1 or TRBD2 (6 bases each). V was pared by 4 bases and J by 0 bases, with 17 bases between. CDR1 is MGHRA and CDR2 is YSYEKL in the germline V gene. This CDR3 has 17 residues.

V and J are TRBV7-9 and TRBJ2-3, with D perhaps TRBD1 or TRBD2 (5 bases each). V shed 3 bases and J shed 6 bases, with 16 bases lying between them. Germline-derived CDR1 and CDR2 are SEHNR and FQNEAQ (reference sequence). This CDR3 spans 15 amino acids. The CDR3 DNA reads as TGTGCCAGCAGCTTTTCGGCCGGGGCCAGGGATACGCAGTATTTT. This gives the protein CASSFSAGARDTQYF.

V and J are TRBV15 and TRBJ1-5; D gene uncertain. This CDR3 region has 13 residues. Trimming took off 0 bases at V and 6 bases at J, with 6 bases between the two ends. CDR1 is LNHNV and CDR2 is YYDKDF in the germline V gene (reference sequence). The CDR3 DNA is TGTGCCACCAGCAGAGAGATCGGTCAGCCCCAGCATTTT. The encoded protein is CATSREIGQPQHF.

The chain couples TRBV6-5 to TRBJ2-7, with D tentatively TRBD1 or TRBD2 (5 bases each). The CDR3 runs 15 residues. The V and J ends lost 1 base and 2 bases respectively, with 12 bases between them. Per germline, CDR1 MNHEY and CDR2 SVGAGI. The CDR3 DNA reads TGTGCCAGCAGTTACTATAAGGGGACGACCTACGAGCAGTACTTC. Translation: CASSYYKGTTYEQYF.

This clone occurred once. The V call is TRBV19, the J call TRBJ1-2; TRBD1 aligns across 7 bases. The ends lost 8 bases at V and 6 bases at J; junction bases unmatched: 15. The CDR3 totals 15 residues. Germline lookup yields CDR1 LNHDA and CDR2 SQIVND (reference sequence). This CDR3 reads CASARGQRISNGYTF. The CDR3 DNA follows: TGTGCCAGTGCCCGGGGACAGAGAATTTCTAATGGCTACACCTTC.